Shown below are 28 T cell receptor beta chains from a single sample sequenced in a study of cytomegalovirus exposure and HLA in healthy donors. Primers for the PCR totalled 60 Vbeta and 13 Jbeta. The protocol was immunoSEQ multiplex PCR, while the TCRdb copy is restricted to in-frame clones and leaves out a portion. The sample contains 85,000 to 100,000 clones, about 75% of which appear only once. The sequencing input was PBMCs. The receptor set was obtained from a man in his forties in good health and CMV-seropositive.

The V and J genes are TRBV10-1 and TRBJ2-7, with 9 nucleotides matching TRBD2. Losses at the gene ends were 11 bases for V and 1 base for J; bases not matched to a gene: 6. This CDR3 spans 13 amino acids. Germline assignment: CDR1 WNHNN and CDR2 SYGVQD (reference sequence). The CDR3: CARLAEPSYEQYF. The CDR3 DNA reads as TGCGCCCGACTAGCGGAACCTTCCTACGAGCAGTACTTC.

The chain joins TRBV5-4 to TRBJ2-7; 10 bases align to TRBD1. V was pared by 3 bases and J by 3 bases, with 3 bases of the junction left unmatched. The CDR3 length is 14 residues. Looked up from germline, CDR1 is SGHNT and CDR2 is YYREEE (reference sequence). The CDR3 is CASSSRTGGYEQYF. DNA of the CDR3: TGTGCCAGCAGCTCGCGGACAGGGGGCTACGAGCAGTACTTC.

V is TRBV7-9 and J is TRBJ2-7; D possibly corresponds to TRBD2 (5 bases). The CDR3 totals 16 residues. The ends were cut back, 5 bases at V and 0 bases at J, with 17 bases in the middle. CDR1 is SEHNR, CDR2 FQNEAQ, per germline (reference sequence). CDR3 nucleotides: TGTGCCAGCAGCCCTTATTCGGACTGGAGCTCCTACGAGCAGTACTTC. Protein product: CASSPYSDWSSYEQYF.

The CDR3 sequence: CASSPGVAVSTDTQYF. The DNA of the CDR3 is TGTGCCAGCAGTCCGGGGGTGGCGGTTAGCACAGATACGCAGTATTTT. This chain links TRBV27 with TRBJ2-3; D might be TRBD2 (6 bases). V was pared by 5 bases and J by 0 bases, with 15 bases between. This CDR3 contains 16 residues. Germline CDR1 MNHEY, CDR2 SMNVEV (reference sequence).

The genes are TRBV27 and TRBJ2-7; possible D gene TRBD2, 5 bases. Germline V gene lookup returns CDR1 MNHEY and CDR2 SMNVEV (reference sequence). Trimming stripped 4 bases from V and 6 bases from J, with 13 bases between. The CDR3 has 13 residues. DNA for the CDR3: TGTGCCAGCAGTTACTACCTAGAGGGCGAGCAGTACTTC. Translated, it gives CASSYYLEGEQYF.

The rearrangement uses TRBV7-8 and TRBJ1-4; TRBD1 agrees at 8 bases. The CDR3 contains 17 residues. Germline lookup yields CDR1 SGHVS and CDR2 FQNEAQ. V was pared by 1 base and J by 0 bases, with 4 bases of the junction left unmatched. In DNA, the CDR3 is TGTGCCAGCAGCTTAGTTGACAGGGGAGCAACTAATGAAAAACTGTTTTTT. Translation gives CASSLVDRGATNEKLFF.

The CDR3 DNA is TGTGCCAGCAGTTACTCCGCAGGGATTTATGGCTACACCTTC. It specifies CASSYSAGIYGYTF. This sequence joins TRBV6-6 and TRBJ1-2; a possible D gene is TRBD1 (5 bases). Germline assignment: CDR1 MNHNY and CDR2 SVGAGI (reference sequence). Trimming stripped 0 bases from V and 5 bases from J, with 10 bases between. The CDR3 consists of 14 residues.

The rearrangement links TRBV9 to TRBJ2-5; 7 nucleotides line up with TRBD2. The CDR3 spans 15 residues. The junction had 4 bases not matched to a gene; V was cut back by 1 base and J by 1 base. From germline, CDR1 is SGDLS and CDR2 YYNGEE. The CDR3 sequence is CASSVSGGPQETQYF. The CDR3 DNA reads as TGTGCCAGCAGCGTATCGGGAGGCCCCCAAGAGACCCAGTACTTC.

The V and J genes are TRBV14 and TRBJ1-4; TRBD1 might be the D (6 bases). Germline CDR1 SGHDN, CDR2 FVKESK. V gave up 0 bases and J gave up 4 bases, with 18 bases separating them. There are 18 residues in the CDR3. In DNA, the CDR3 is TGTGCCAGCAGCCAAGACACACCAGGACAGACTTATAATGAAAAACTGTTTTTT. Translating it yields CASSQDTPGQTYNEKLFF.

This CDR3 is CASSPTSAGDTQYF. DNA of the CDR3: TGTGCCAGCAGCCCTACTAGCGCCGGAGATACGCAGTATTTT. The chain links TRBV7-2 to TRBJ2-3; TRBD2 aligns across 7 bases. Germline trimming cut 5 bases from V and 5 bases from J; bases unmatched to any gene: 7. CDR1 is SGHTA and CDR2 is FQGNSA in the germline V gene. The CDR3 length is 14 residues.

Only one count was recorded for this clone. The chain employs TRBV4-1 and TRBJ2-5, with 8 positions matching TRBD2. This CDR3 is 17 amino acids long. Germline V gene lookup returns CDR1 MGHRA and CDR2 YSYEKL. V lost 1 base and J lost 0; bases outside the gene matches: 7. This CDR3 is CASSQGGRGADQETQYF. The DNA of the CDR3 is TGCGCCAGCAGCCAAGGGGGGCGGGGGGCCGACCAAGAGACCCAGTACTTC.

The chain recombines TRBV14 with TRBJ1-6; tentatively, D is TRBD1 (6 bases). This CDR3 region has 11 residues. Trimming pared 4 bases from V and 12 bases from J, leaving 7 bases between. Germline V gene data show CDR1 as SGHDN and CDR2 as FVKESK. In DNA, the CDR3 is TGTGCCAGCAGCCTAGGGGGACCCCTCCACTTT. This encodes CASSLGGPLHF.

V is TRBV23-1 and J is TRBJ2-7, with D maybe TRBD1 (6 bases). TRBV23-1 belongs to the ORF category, with a function that is uncertain. V shed 1 base and J shed 5 bases, with 9 bases lying between them. The CDR3 has 13 residues. This CDR3 reads CASSQCRGHEQYF. The CDR3 DNA reads as TGCGCCAGCAGTCAATGCAGGGGTCACGAGCAGTACTTC.

The CDR3 nucleotides read TGTGCATCAACCGGACAGGGTTTCTACGAGCAGTACTTC. Translated: CASTGQGFYEQYF. The chain recombines TRBV2 with TRBJ2-7; 8 nucleotides line up with TRBD1. Germline CDR1 reads SNHLY; CDR2 reads FYNNEI. The CDR3 contains 13 residues.

V is TRBV5-6 and J is TRBJ1-5, with a tentative D call TRBD1 (6 bases). There are 14 residues in the CDR3. CDR1 and CDR2 (germline): SGHDT, YYEEEE. Trimming stripped 3 bases from V and 3 bases from J, with 10 bases between. The CDR3 spells CASSSGQFNQPQHF. CDR3 coding DNA: TGTGCCAGCAGCTCCGGACAGTTCAATCAGCCCCAGCATTTT.

This clone was seen only a few times. This chain uses TRBV29-1 with TRBJ2-2; a weak D match, TRBD2 (6 bases). Per germline, CDR1 SQVTM and CDR2 ANQGSEA. The CDR3 spans 14 residues. V was cut by 6 bases and J by 4 bases, with 15 bases left in between. Here the CDR3 DNA reads TGCAGCGTAAAAAGGCCCGGGGGCACCGGGGAGCTGTTTTTT. Translating it yields CSVKRPGGTGELFF.

This sequence joins TRBV5-6 and TRBJ1-1; D may be TRBD1 (6 bases). CDR1 and CDR2 (germline): SGHDT, YYEEEE. Trimming cost V 7 bases and J 1 base, with 23 bases left between them. This CDR3 contains 17 residues. The CDR3 DNA is TGTGCCAGCTGGGGGGGGGCAGTCGAACGGGGGAACACTGAAGCTTTCTTT. Its translation is CASWGGAVERGNTEAFF.

Points on this clone: The same CDR3 is also encoded by other DNA sequences in this sample. The rearrangement uses TRBV15 and TRBJ1-5; 7 bases agree with TRBD1. V lost 3 bases to trimming and J lost 1 base; unmatched junction nucleotides: 0. CDR1 and CDR2 from the germline V gene are LNHNV and YYDKDF (reference sequence). The CDR3 is 14 amino acids. The CDR3 DNA is TGTGCCACCAGCAGGGGACAGAGCAATCAGCCCCAGCATTTT. Amino acid sequence: CATSRGQSNQPQHF.

This clone was seen only once. J is TRBJ2-2 and V is TRBV6-5; D may be TRBD1 (5 bases). The CDR3 extends over 15 amino acids. The germline gives CDR1 MNHEY, CDR2 SVGAGI. V shed 8 bases and J shed 3 bases, with 16 bases lying between them. The CDR3 loop reads CASPSTEADTGELFF. In DNA form, the CDR3 reads TGTGCCAGCCCATCGACAGAGGCCGACACCGGGGAGCTGTTTTTT.

The chain joins TRBV27 to TRBJ2-1, with 7 bases lining up with TRBD2. Trimming removed 0 bases from V and 0 bases from J; junction bases left unmatched: 5. This CDR3 contains 17 residues. The germline V gene encodes CDR1 MNHEY and CDR2 SMNVEV (reference sequence). The CDR3, as DNA: TGTGCCAGCAGTTTATCGATGCGGGGGAGCTCCTACAATGAGCAGTTCTTC. This translates into CASSLSMRGSSYNEQFF.

The CDR3 sequence: CASTKGGTGQYF. Written as DNA, the CDR3 is TGTGCCAGCACAAAAGGGGGGACAGGGCAGTACTTC. The chain uses TRBV27 and TRBJ2-7; 8 bases map to TRBD1. J gave up 9 bases and V 7 bases, and 8 bases lay outside the gene matches. CDR1 is MNHEY and CDR2 is SMNVEV in the germline V gene (reference sequence). The CDR3 extends over 12 amino acids.

This clone was detected a few times. V gene TRBV6-5 combines with J gene TRBJ1-1, with D hard to call. Per the germline V gene, CDR1 is MNHEY and CDR2 is SVGAGI. The CDR3 is made up of 13 amino acids. V was pared by 2 bases and J by 5 bases, with 9 bases between. The CDR3 region has the DNA TGTGCCAGCAGTTACAAAGAGAATACTGAAGCTTTCTTT. This encodes CASSYKENTEAFF.

V and J are TRBV5-1 and TRBJ2-6; 7 nucleotides line up with TRBD1. The J segment lost 0 bases and the V segment lost 4 bases, leaving 13 bases of the junction unmatched. The germline V gene has CDR1 SGHRS and CDR2 YFSETQ. This CDR3 is built from 19 residues. CDR3 region: CASSPTRDSTLSGANVLTF. The DNA for the CDR3 is TGCGCCAGCAGCCCTACAAGGGACAGCACTCTCTCTGGGGCCAACGTCCTGACTTTC.

This clone showed up just once. V usage is TRBV9 and J usage is TRBJ2-3; D is uncertain. Germline V gene lookup returns CDR1 SGDLS and CDR2 YYNGEE. There are 14 residues in the CDR3. The V and J ends lost 0 bases and 2 bases respectively, with 7 bases between them. The CDR3 nucleotides read TGTGCCAGCAGCGTAGCCGAGTACACAGATACGCAGTATTTT. Translation gives CASSVAEYTDTQYF.

The chain is built from TRBV19 and TRBJ1-5; 8 bases align to TRBD1. The CDR3 extends over 14 amino acids. Germline lookup yields CDR1 LNHDA and CDR2 SQIVND (reference sequence). With 7 bases clipped from V and 1 base from J, the junction kept 3 bases outside the gene matches. As DNA, the CDR3 is TGTGCCAGTAAGGACAGGGAAAGCAATCAGCCCCAGCATTTT. This codes for CASKDRESNQPQHF.

In this sample, this clone turned up a few times. J is TRBJ2-7 and V is TRBV18; 10 positions agree with TRBD2. Looked up from germline, CDR1 is KGHSH and CDR2 is LQKENI. This CDR3 spans 16 amino acids. With 1 base clipped from V and 2 bases from J, the junction kept 5 bases outside the gene matches. CDR3 DNA: TGTGCCAGCTCACCACAGGCTAGCGGGGGAACCTACGAGCAGTACTTC. This gives the protein CASSPQASGGTYEQYF.

This rearrangement joins TRBV10-3 to TRBJ2-5; possibly TRBD1 for D (6 bases). The CDR3 extends over 14 amino acids. Trimming pared 4 bases from V and 2 bases from J, leaving 11 bases between. The germline CDR1 and CDR2 sequences are ENHRY and SYGVKD. CDR3 sequence: CAISGGQGQETQYF. The DNA for the CDR3 is TGTGCCATCAGTGGGGGGCAGGGACAAGAGACCCAGTACTTC.

The chain employs TRBV5-4 and TRBJ2-2; D call uncertain. Trimming took off 4 bases at V and 4 bases at J, with 17 bases between the two ends. Germline CDR1 is SGHNT and CDR2 is YYREEE (reference sequence). This CDR3 comprises 16 residues. CDR3 in amino acids: CASSLDVSPSTGELFF. As DNA, the CDR3 is TGTGCCAGCAGCCTGGACGTAAGCCCTTCCACCGGGGAGCTGTTTTTT.